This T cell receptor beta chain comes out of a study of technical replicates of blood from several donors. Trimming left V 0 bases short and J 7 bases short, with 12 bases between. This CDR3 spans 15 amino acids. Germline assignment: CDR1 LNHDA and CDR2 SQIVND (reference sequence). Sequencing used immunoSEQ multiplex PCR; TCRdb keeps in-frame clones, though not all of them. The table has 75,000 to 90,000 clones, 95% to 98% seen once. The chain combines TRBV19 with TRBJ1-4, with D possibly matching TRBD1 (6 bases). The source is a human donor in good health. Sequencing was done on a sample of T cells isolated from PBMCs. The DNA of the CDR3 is TGTGCCAGTAGTATAGATCGGGACAATCCTGAAAAACTGTTTTTT. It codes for CASSIDRDNPEKLFF.